This TCR beta chain originates from a study of blood T cell repertoires in COVID-19. Overall study: T cells, B-cell-depleted T cells, or PBMCs provided the cDNA or gDNA that served as material.

Per the original methods: Estimation of nucleated cell counts relied on the amplification of reference gene primers. The method was immunoSEQ multiplex PCR; TCRdb's version includes in-frame clones alone and lacks a portion of them. D and trimming were read from the DNA, whereas the V and J calls and clone size are those reported in that table. The repertoire includes approximately 190,000 clones, more than 75% of them detected once, and about 6.3% sits in the top ten. This CDR3 region has 13 residues. Germline CDR1 reads SNHLY; CDR2 reads FYNNEI. Trimming stripped 9 bases from V and 3 bases from J, with 13 bases between.

The sequence came from a man aged 35 to 55 with active or convalescent COVID-19. The gene calls are TRBV2 and TRBJ2-3, with D unclear. Sequenced: peripheral blood. In DNA form, the CDR3 reads TGTGCCAGGACGGAGAGTAGGACAGATACGCAGTATTTT. Translated, it gives CARTESRTDTQYF.